The rows below give T cell receptor beta chains drawn from one sample of a study of cytomegalovirus exposure and HLA in healthy donors. Measured with immunoSEQ multiplex PCR; TCRdb has only the in-frame clones, and not every one. The sample has under 130,000 clones, nearly 80% seen once. The sample consisted of PBMCs. The receptors come from a man aged 30 to 45 in good health and CMV-seronegative. CDR3s include the opening cysteine and the closing phenylalanine or tryptophan. A D gene is named only where the DNA matches it firmly.

-,TRBJ1-4,TRBV10-2,TGCGCCAGCAGTGAGTCTTTGCGAAGAAGGAGTGAAAAACTGTTTTTT,CASSESLRRRSEKLFF
TRBD1,TRBJ1-4,TRBV7-9,TGTGCCAGCAGCACCCGGGACAGGGAACAGGTTTTT,CASSTRDREQVF
TRBD2,TRBJ2-1,TRBV15,TGTGCCACCAGCAGAGATCTGACTAGCGGGGATTACAATGAGCAGTTCTTC,CATSRDLTSGDYNEQFF
TRBD1,TRBJ1-1,TRBV7-9,TGTGCCACCGGGACAGGGGATTTGGACACTGAAGCTTTCTTT,CATGTGDLDTEAFF
TRBD2,TRBJ2-5,TRBV7-6,TGTGCCAGCAGCTTATGGGGGGGAGAGACCCAGTACTTC,CASSLWGGETQYF
-,TRBJ2-7,TRBV4-1,TGCGCCAGCAGCCCGGAGTACACCTCCTACGAGCAGTACTTC,CASSPEYTSYEQYF
TRBD1,TRBJ2-7,TRBV7-2,TGTGCCAGCAGCCCGGACAGGGGGCGGGACGAGCAGTACTTC,CASSPDRGRDEQYF
-,TRBJ2-4,TRBV19,TGTGCCAGTAGTTTATTAGCCAAAAACATTCAGTACTTC,CASSLLAKNIQYF
-,TRBJ2-7,TRBV27,TGTGCCAGCAGCGTCGAACAGGGAGTCTACGAGCAGTACTTC,CASSVEQGVYEQYF
-,TRBJ2-3,TRBV11-2,TGTGCCAGCAGCAAGGGACTGCCCGCAGATACGCAGTATTTT,CASSKGLPADTQYF
-,TRBJ1-5,TRBV11-2,TGTGCCAGCAGCTCAACTTATCTACCGGGGGTTAGCAATCAGCCCCAGCATTTT,CASSSTYLPGVSNQPQHF